A single sample gave rise to the 25 T cell receptor beta chains below, sequenced in a study of identical twins. A single record per CDR3 protein comes from TCRdb applying MiXCR to the 5' RACE reads. The sample gives about 220,000 distinct CDR3 sequences, 6% to 8.5% of which show up once; around 5% is in the top ten. This same sample was also taken into another study, of yellow fever vaccine responses in identical twins.

Source material: CD8+ T cells sorted from blood. The receptors derive from a woman in her late teens or twenties in good health.

This clonotype has just a few counts. V usage is TRBV28 and J usage is TRBJ1-4; no clear D gene. Germline V gene data show CDR1 as MDHEN and CDR2 as SYDVKM. Trimming took off 1 base at V and 4 bases at J, with 10 bases between the two ends. The CDR3 consists of 15 residues. CDR3 amino acids: CASSLFRVGNEKLFF. The CDR3 coding sequence is TGTGCCAGCAGTTTATTTCGCGTGGGTAATGAAAAACTGTTTTTT.

This clonotype was seen many times. The chain links TRBV7-2 to TRBJ2-1; the D gene is possibly TRBD2 (5 bases). Germline assignment: CDR1 SGHTA and CDR2 FQGNSA. The CDR3 runs 16 residues. Trimming removed 1 base from V and 10 bases from J, with 20 bases in between. The CDR3 region has the DNA TGTGCCAGCAGCTTAGTGTCTGGGATGGGAGTGTGCGAGCAGTTCTTC. Protein product: CASSLVSGMGVCEQFF.

This clonotype was recorded many times. The gene calls are TRBV29-1 and TRBJ2-7; the D gene is possibly TRBD2 (5 bases). V was cut by 2 bases and J by 3 bases, with 8 bases left in between. Germline CDR1 and CDR2: SQVTM and ANQGSEA. The CDR3 runs to 12 residues. The DNA of the CDR3 is TGCAGCGTTGAACGGGGTAACTACGAGCAGTACTTC. As protein: CSVERGNYEQYF.

This clonotype was seen only a few times. The chain recombines TRBV6-5 with TRBJ2-7; the D gene is possibly TRBD1 (6 bases). Germline loops: CDR1 MNHEY, CDR2 SVGAGI. This CDR3 has 11 residues. V was pared by 8 bases and J by 6 bases, with 11 bases between. The CDR3 is CASVVGAEQYF. In DNA form, the CDR3 reads TGTGCCAGCGTGGTGGGGGCCGAGCAGTACTTC.

In this sample, this clonotype turned up a few times. The junction departs from germline at one end; a sequencing error may be responsible. The chain has TRBV2 and TRBJ1-2; D uncertain. The CDR3 is 12 residues long. CDR1 and CDR2 from the germline V gene are SNHLY and FYNNEI. CDR3 in amino acids: CASGEGLGGYTF. The CDR3 DNA follows: TGTGCCAGCGGTGAGGGTTTGGGAGGCTACACCTTC.

The sample holds a few counts of this clonotype. The chain links TRBV28 to TRBJ2-2; TRBD1 matches at 7 bases. The CDR3 is made up of 14 amino acids. The V gene's germline CDR1 is MDHEN and CDR2 SYDVKM. V was pared by 3 bases and J by 7 bases, with 5 bases of the junction left unmatched. CDR3 sequence reads: CASSFGTEVGELFF. The CDR3 nucleotides read TGTGCCAGCAGTTTCGGGACAGAGGTCGGGGAGCTGTTTTTT.

In this sample, this clonotype turned up a few times. The V call is TRBV12-3 or TRBV12-4, the J call TRBJ2-6; D unresolved. The CDR3 length is 16 residues. V lost 6 bases, J lost 0 bases, and 12 bases lay in between. CDR3 sequence reads: CASRWTENSGANVLTF. The CDR3 region has the DNA TGTGCCAGCAGGTGGACGGAGAACTCTGGGGCCAACGTCCTGACTTTC.

Ten or more counts support this clonotype. In DNA, the CDR3 is TGTGCCAGCACAGTCGGATCCGGGGAGCTGTTTTTT. Its protein product is CASTVGSGELFF. The gene calls are TRBV12-3 or TRBV12-4 and TRBJ2-2; D ambiguous. The CDR3 is made up of 12 amino acids. V lost 7 bases to trimming and J lost 6 bases, with 9 bases between them.

This clonotype occurred a few times. As DNA, the CDR3 is TGTGCCAGCTCACCGGACCGCGGTGGGTACGAGCAGTACTTC. Encoded protein: CASSPDRGGYEQYF. The genes are TRBV18 and TRBJ2-7; D gene ambiguous. V lost 3 bases and J 4 bases, leaving 13 bases between the germline ends. CDR3 size: 14 residues. CDR1 is KGHSH and CDR2 is LQKENI in the germline V gene.

The chain carries TRBV28 and TRBJ2-5; no reliable D call. The germline V gene has CDR1 MDHEN and CDR2 SYDVKM. The CDR3 contains 16 residues. The V end was cut by 9 bases, the J end by 10 bases, with 30 bases between. The DNA of the CDR3 is TGTGCCAGTACAACCGGAGCTTTAAACCCGTATGCCGACCAGTACTTC. Translation gives CASTTGALNPYADQYF. Variable domain in full (rest from reference TRBV28 and TRBJ2-5): DVKVTQSSRYLVKRTGEKVFLECVQDMDHENMFWYRQDPGLGLRLIYFSYDVKMKEKGDIPEGYSVSREKKERFSLILESASTNQTSMYLCASTTGALNPYADQYFGPGTRLLVL.

This clonotype was counted a few times. In nucleotides, the CDR3 is TGTGCCAGCAGCGGACTAGCGGGGGGAGACAATGAGCAGTTCTTC. Its translation: CASSGLAGGDNEQFF. The V gene is TRBV7-9, the J gene TRBJ2-1, with TRBD2 matching 14 bases. The trim removed 5 bases at V and 5 bases at J, leaving 2 bases unmatched. Germline V CDR1 and CDR2: SEHNR, FQNEAQ (reference sequence). This CDR3 has 15 residues.

The chain is built from TRBV9 and TRBJ2-6, with D perhaps matching TRBD2 (5 bases). The CDR3 spans 15 residues. Looked up from germline, CDR1 is SGDLS and CDR2 is YYNGEE. Trimming cost V 3 bases and J 0 bases, with 7 bases left between them. The CDR3 here is CASSGESSGANVLTF. The CDR3 DNA reads as TGTGCCAGCAGCGGGGAGAGCTCTGGGGCCAACGTCCTGACTTTC.

This clonotype occurred a few times. The V call is TRBV2, the J call TRBJ2-7, with TRBD1 identical over 10 bases. The trim removed 7 bases at V and 4 bases at J, leaving 16 bases unmatched. The CDR3 loop spans 17 amino acids. The V gene's germline CDR1 is SNHLY and CDR2 FYNNEI. As DNA, the CDR3 is TGTGCCAGCACCAAGGAGGTTCACGGGGGACAGGGGTACGAGCAGTACTTC. This translates into CASTKEVHGGQGYEQYF.

This clonotype occurred many times. The chain is built from TRBV7-9 and TRBJ1-1; D is ambiguous. V was clipped by 7 bases and J by 2 bases, with 14 bases between them. Germline CDR1 is SEHNR and CDR2 is FQNEAQ (reference sequence). This CDR3 contains 14 residues. The CDR3 reads CASTLWDVNTEAFF. CDR3 nucleotides: TGTGCCAGCACCCTTTGGGATGTTAACACTGAAGCTTTCTTT.

This clonotype came up a few times. The chain recombines TRBV6-2 or TRBV6-3 with TRBJ1-1, with D uncertain. The CDR3 length is 14 residues. Germline CDR1 and CDR2: MNHEY and SVGEGT. V lost 4 bases and J lost 0, with 9 bases in between. CDR3 nucleotide sequence: TGTGCCAGCAGTTGGGTCTACATGAACACTGAAGCTTTCTTT. It translates to CASSWVYMNTEAFF.

This clonotype has a count of ten or more. The chain has TRBV6-2 or TRBV6-3 and TRBJ2-5; the D gene is possibly TRBD2 (6 bases). The CDR3 loop spans 19 amino acids. The germline gives CDR1 MNHEY, CDR2 SVGEGT. V dropped 5 bases and J dropped 0 bases, with 25 bases sitting between them. In nucleotides, the CDR3 is TGTGCCAGCAGTGCCGTTAGGGCAGAGGAAGGGAGGTACCAAGAGACCCAGTACTTC. It yields the protein CASSAVRAEEGRYQETQYF.

This clonotype appeared many times. The V and J genes are TRBV5-1 and TRBJ2-1; 9 nucleotides agree with TRBD1. Germline V gives CDR1 SGHRS, CDR2 YFSETQ. Trimming cost V 4 bases and J 5 bases; bases outside gene matches: 4. The CDR3 length is 14 residues. For the CDR3, the DNA is TGCGCCAGCAGCCCCCGGGACAGGGACAATGAGCAGTTCTTC. Translated: CASSPRDRDNEQFF. The variable domain in full, completed from reference TRBV5-1 and TRBJ2-1, reads KAGVTQTPRYLIKTRGQQVTLSCSPISGHRSVSWYQQTPGQGLQFLFEYFSETQRNKGNFPGRFSGRQFSNSRSEMNVSTLELGDSALYLCASSPRDRDNEQFFGPGTRLTVL.

This clonotype was observed a few times. This chain uses TRBV28 with TRBJ1-2; the match to TRBD1 covers 7 bases. V was clipped by 7 bases and J by 3 bases; unmatched bases: 5. The CDR3 length is 13 residues. The germline CDR1 and CDR2 sequences are MDHEN and SYDVKM. The CDR3 DNA is TGTGCCAGCACCACGGGACAGTACTATGGCTACACCTTC. Translating gives CASTTGQYYGYTF.

This clonotype was recorded at least ten times. The CDR3 DNA follows: TGTGCCAGCAGTTTTTGGGAAGGGGGCACAGATACGCAGTATTTT. It encodes CASSFWEGGTDTQYF. The gene calls are TRBV27 and TRBJ2-3, with TRBD1 as a possible D gene (5 bases). Trimming stripped 3 bases from V and 1 base from J, with 11 bases between. Germline V gene sequence: CDR1 MNHEY, CDR2 SMNVEV (reference sequence). The CDR3 is made up of 15 amino acids.

J is TRBJ2-2 and V is TRBV12-3 or TRBV12-4; D may be TRBD1 (5 bases). The CDR3 runs 15 residues. Deletions cut 1 base from V and 1 base from J, with 7 bases between. The DNA for the CDR3 is TGTGCCAGCAGTTTAGTGACAGTGAACACCGGGGAGCTGTTTTTT. Protein: CASSLVTVNTGELFF.

The sample holds many counts of this clonotype. The V and J genes are TRBV12-3 or TRBV12-4 and TRBJ2-2; the D is unclear. The ends were cut back, 0 bases at V and 7 bases at J, with 12 bases in the middle. The CDR3 is made up of 15 amino acids. Written as DNA, the CDR3 is TGTGCCAGCAGTTTAGCCGGGTCCAGGCACGGGGAGCTGTTTTTT. Protein: CASSLAGSRHGELFF.

This clonotype has more than one count but fewer than ten. The J gene is TRBJ2-2, the V gene TRBV28; D might be TRBD1 (5 bases). The V and J ends lost 6 bases and 3 bases respectively, with 14 bases between them. CDR3 length: 15 amino acids. Germline V CDR1 and CDR2: MDHEN, SYDVKM. This chain's CDR3 is CASRPDSRDTGELFF. The CDR3 DNA is TGTGCCAGCAGACCCGACAGCCGAGACACCGGGGAGCTGTTTTTT.

V gene TRBV4-1 combines with J gene TRBJ1-4; D gene ambiguous. Germline loops: CDR1 MGHRA, CDR2 YSYEKL. CDR3 size: 13 residues. V lost 1 base and J lost 6, with 6 bases in between. DNA for the CDR3: TGCGCCAGCAGCCAAGGGGTGGATGAAAAACTGTTTTTT. Translation gives CASSQGVDEKLFF.

This clonotype was recorded a few times. This sequence joins TRBV15 and TRBJ1-1; 9 bases align to TRBD1. Germline-derived CDR1 and CDR2 are LNHNV and YYDKDF (reference sequence). After removal of 8 bases from V and 7 bases from J, the junction contained 11 bases not matched to a gene. The CDR3 runs 14 residues. DNA for the CDR3: TGTGCCACCGGGGGACAGGGTAATCTCTATGAAGCTTTCTTT. Residues: CATGGQGNLYEAFF.

This clonotype was observed a handful of times. This chain connects TRBV20-1 to TRBJ2-2; possibly TRBD1 for D (6 bases). Germline V lookup: CDR1 DFQATT, CDR2 SNEGSKA (reference sequence). The CDR3 has 15 amino acids. V was pared by 3 bases and J by 2 bases, with 13 bases between. This chain's CDR3 is CSARPRDTNTGELFF. The CDR3 nucleotides are TGCAGTGCTAGGCCCCGGGACACTAACACCGGGGAGCTGTTTTTT.